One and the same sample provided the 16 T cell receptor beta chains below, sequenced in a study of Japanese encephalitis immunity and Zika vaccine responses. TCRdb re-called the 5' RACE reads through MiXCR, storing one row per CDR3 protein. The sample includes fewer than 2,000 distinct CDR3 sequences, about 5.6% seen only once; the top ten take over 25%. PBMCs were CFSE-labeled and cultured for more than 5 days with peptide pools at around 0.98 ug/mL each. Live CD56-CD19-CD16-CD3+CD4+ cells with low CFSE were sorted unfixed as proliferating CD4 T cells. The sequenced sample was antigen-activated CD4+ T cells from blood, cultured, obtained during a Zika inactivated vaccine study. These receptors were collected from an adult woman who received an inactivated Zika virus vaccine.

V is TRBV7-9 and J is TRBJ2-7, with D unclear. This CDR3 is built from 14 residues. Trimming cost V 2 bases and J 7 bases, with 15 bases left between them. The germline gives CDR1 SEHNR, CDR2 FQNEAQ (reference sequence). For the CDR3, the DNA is TGTGCCAGCAGCTTAAGTGCGGTGGTAGGTGAGCAGTACTTC. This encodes CASSLSAVVGEQYF.

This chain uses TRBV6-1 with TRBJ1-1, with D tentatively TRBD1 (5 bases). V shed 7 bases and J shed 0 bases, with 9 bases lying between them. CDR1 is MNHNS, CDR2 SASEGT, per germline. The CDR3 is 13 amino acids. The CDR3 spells CASIRDVNTEAFF. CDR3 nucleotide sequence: TGTGCCAGCATTCGGGACGTGAACACTGAAGCTTTCTTT.

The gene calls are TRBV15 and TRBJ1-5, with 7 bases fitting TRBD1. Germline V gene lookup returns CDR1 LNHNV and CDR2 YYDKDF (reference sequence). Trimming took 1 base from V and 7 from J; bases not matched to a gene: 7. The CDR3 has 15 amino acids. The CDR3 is CATSRGTGVGQPQHF. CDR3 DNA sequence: TGTGCCACCAGCAGAGGGACAGGCGTTGGACAGCCCCAGCATTTT.

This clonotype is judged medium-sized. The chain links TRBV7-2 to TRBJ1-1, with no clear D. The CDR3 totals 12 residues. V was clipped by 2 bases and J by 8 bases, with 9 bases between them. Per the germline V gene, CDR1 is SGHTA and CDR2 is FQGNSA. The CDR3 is CASSLYNGEAFF. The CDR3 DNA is TGTGCCAGCAGCTTATATAACGGAGAAGCTTTCTTT.

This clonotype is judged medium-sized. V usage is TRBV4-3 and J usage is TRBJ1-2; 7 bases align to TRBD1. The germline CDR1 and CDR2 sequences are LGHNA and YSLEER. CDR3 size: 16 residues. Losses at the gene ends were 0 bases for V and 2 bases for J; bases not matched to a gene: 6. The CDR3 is CASSQDGQDPNYGYTF. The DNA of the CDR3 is TGCGCCAGCAGCCAAGACGGACAGGACCCGAACTATGGCTACACCTTC.

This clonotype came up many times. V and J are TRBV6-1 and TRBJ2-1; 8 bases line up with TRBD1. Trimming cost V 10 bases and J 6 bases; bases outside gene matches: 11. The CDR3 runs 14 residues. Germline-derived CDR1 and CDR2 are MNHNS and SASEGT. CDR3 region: CATHSGGAGNEQFF. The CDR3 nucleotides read TGTGCCACCCATTCAGGGGGCGCGGGCAATGAGCAGTTCTTC.

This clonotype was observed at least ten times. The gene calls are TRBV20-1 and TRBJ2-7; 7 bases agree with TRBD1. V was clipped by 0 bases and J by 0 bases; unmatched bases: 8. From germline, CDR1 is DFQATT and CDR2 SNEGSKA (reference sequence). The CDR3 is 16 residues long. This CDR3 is CSARDWTGQVSYEQYF. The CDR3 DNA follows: TGCAGTGCTAGAGATTGGACAGGTCAAGTCTCCTACGAGCAGTACTTC.

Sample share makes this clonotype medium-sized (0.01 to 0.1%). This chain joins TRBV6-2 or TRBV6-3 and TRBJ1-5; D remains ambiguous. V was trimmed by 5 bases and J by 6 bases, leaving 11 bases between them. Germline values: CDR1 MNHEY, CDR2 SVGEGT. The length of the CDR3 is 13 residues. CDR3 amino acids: CASSADWAQPQHF. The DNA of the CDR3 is TGTGCCAGCAGTGCGGATTGGGCTCAGCCCCAGCATTTT.

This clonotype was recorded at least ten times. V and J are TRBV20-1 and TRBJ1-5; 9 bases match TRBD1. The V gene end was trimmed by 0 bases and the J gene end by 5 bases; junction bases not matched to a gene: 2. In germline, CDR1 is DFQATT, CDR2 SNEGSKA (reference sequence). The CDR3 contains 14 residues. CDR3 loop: CSARDYRGHQPQHF. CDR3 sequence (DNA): TGCAGTGCTAGAGATTACAGGGGGCATCAGCCCCAGCATTTT.

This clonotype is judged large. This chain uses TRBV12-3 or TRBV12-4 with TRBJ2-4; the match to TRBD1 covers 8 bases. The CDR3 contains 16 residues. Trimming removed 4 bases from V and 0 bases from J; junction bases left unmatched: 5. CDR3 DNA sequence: TGTGCCAGCAGTTCCGGACAGGGACTAGCCAAAAACATTCAGTACTTC. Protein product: CASSSGQGLAKNIQYF.

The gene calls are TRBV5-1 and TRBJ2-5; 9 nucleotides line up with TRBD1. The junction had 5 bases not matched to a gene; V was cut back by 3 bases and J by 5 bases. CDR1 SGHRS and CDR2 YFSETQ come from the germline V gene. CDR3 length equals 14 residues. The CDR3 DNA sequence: TGCGCCAGCAGCTCCACAGGGGGCTCGGAGACCCAGTACTTC. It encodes CASSSTGGSETQYF.

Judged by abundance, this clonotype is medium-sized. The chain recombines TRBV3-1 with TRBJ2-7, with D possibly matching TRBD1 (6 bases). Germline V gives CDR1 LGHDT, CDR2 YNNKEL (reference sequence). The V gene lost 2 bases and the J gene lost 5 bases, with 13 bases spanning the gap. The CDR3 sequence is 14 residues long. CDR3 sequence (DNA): TGTGCCAGCAGCCAAACCTGGGGGCGAGACGAGCAGTACTTC. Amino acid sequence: CASSQTWGRDEQYF.

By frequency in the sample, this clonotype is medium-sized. The DNA of the CDR3 is TGTGCCAGCAGGCGTTATGCGGGGGTTCAGCCCCAGCATTTT. It specifies CASRRYAGVQPQHF. This rearrangement joins TRBV6-5 to TRBJ1-5; perhaps TRBD1 as D (5 bases). CDR1 is MNHEY, CDR2 SVGAGI, per germline. The CDR3 is 14 amino acids. The germline V and J ends were trimmed by 6 bases and 6 bases, with 15 bases remaining between them.

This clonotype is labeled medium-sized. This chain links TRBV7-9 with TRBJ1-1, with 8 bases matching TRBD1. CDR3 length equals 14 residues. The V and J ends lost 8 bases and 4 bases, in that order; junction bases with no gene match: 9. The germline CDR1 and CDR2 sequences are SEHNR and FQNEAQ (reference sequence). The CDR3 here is CASPASGGGTEAFF. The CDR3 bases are TGTGCCAGCCCAGCTTCAGGGGGCGGCACTGAAGCTTTCTTT.

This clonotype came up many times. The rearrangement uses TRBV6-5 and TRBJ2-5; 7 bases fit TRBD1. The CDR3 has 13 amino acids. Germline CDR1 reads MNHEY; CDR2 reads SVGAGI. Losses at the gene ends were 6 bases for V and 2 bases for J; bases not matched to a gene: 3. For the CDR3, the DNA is TGTGCCAGCAGACCGACAGGGCAAGAGACCCAGTACTTC. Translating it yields CASRPTGQETQYF.

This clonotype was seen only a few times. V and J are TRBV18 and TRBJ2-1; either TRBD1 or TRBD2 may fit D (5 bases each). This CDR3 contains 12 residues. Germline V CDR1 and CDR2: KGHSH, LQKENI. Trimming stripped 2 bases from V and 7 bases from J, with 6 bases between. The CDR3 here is CASSPGTNEQFF. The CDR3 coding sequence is TGTGCCAGCTCACCAGGGACGAATGAGCAGTTCTTC.